This TCR beta chain was sequenced in a study of blood T cells in healthy people across ages (dated by TCRdb to 2014 to 2015). Notes on the research overall: Template switching captured roughly one uniquely barcoded TCR beta cDNA molecule per two T cells in model experiments. The study measured age-related changes in TCR beta repertoire diversity using deep sequencing normalized with unique cDNA molecular identifiers. Four age groups were formed from the donors: young (average 16 years), middle-aged (approximately 40), aged (about 62) and long-lived (roughly 81). Donors of different ages were randomly distributed across sequencing lanes to avoid experimental bias. For two donors (one aged 18 to 30 and one aged 80 or older), the study analyzed two additional independent replicas of 1 million unique cDNA reads from the same blood draw. The study at large found these results: Observed TCR beta diversity per million T cells fell roughly linearly with age, and a significant reduction was already apparent by age about 36. A strong correlation was found between observed TCR beta diversity and the percentage of naive T cells measured by flow cytometry. Because the CMV infection status of the donors was unknown, age-related changes in expanded clonotypes may potentially have been confounded. Conclusive comparison of naive and antigen-experienced compartments was prevented by the profiling of bulk unsorted PBMCs. Compared with the aged group, the long-lived group had more naive CD4+ T cells, fewer expanded clones and increased TCR diversity, suggesting age selection. Estimates of total diversity based on one million sequenced T cells were considered lower bounds and underestimates.

Only a few counts were recorded for this clonotype. Its antigen specificity is not known. No much larger clonotype is one base removed from it; base qualities were not supplied. The library came from 5' RACE. The listed sequencing device is Illumina HiSeq 2500. The second PCR ran for about 6 to 12 cycles and used a J-beta primer mix along with a sample-barcoded 5' primer. Each TCR beta cDNA molecule received a unique molecular identifier from a template-switch 5' adaptor carrying 12 random nucleotides. At least 2.5 million CDR3-containing paired-end reads were obtained from each sample. First-strand cDNA was synthesized from all RNA with the Mint cDNA synthesis kit, primed by a TRBC-specific oligonucleotide. After uracil-DNA glycosylase treatment, a first 18-cycle PCR used universal primers M1SS and BC2_uni_R on all cDNA. As for how the authors treated the data: For normalization, 1 million high-quality reads were randomly selected from each sample, with every read carrying a distinct molecular identifier. Instead of being binned into consensus sequences, reads that shared molecular identifiers were thrown out. MiTCR, with a Q25 quality threshold and the strictest error-elimination algorithm, was used for CDR3 identification, clonotype clustering and error correction. Lower-bound total TCR beta diversity was estimated with a nonparametric unseen species model using Euler transformation. TCRdb reprocessing: public reads trimmed at Q25 with fastp, clones called with MiXCR, in-frame beta chains kept. Each entry is one CDR3 protein sequence, shown with its most common DNA and genes. Clone size and V and J calls follow TCRdb, not the original study. Recorded for this sample are around 1,000,000 distinct CDR3 sequences; 30% to 40% of them occurred a single time. The ten largest clones add up to approximately 14% of the sample.

The CDR3 starts with the cysteine, ends with the phenylalanine, and has 13 residues. Just the 39-base CDR3 DNA is kept, in frame starting at base 1. Per the germline V gene (reference sequence), LNHNV is the CDR1 and YYDKDF is the CDR2. Relative to germline, V is missing 5 bases and J is missing 5 bases, with 3 bases of the junction outside any gene match. Systemically healthy Caucasian individuals from Russia, about 38 in total and aged about 6 to 95 years, were included as donors. Each donor gave around 9 milliliters of peripheral blood, collected into EDTA-treated Vacutainer tubes. Ficoll-Paque density-gradient centrifugation was used to isolate PBMCs, with at least 6.5 million per sample. Total RNA, at least 6 micrograms per sample, was extracted from PBMCs with Trizol reagent. For every donor, an aliquot of PBMCs went through flow cytometry to measure the percentages of naive CD45RAhigh/CD27high T cells.

The sequencing sample was made of blood. Recombination connected TRBV15 to TRBJ1-1, with 9 central nucleotides matching TRBD1. The TCR originated in a man between 18 and 29 years old in good health. At the DNA level, the sequence is TGTGCCACCAGCCGCGACAGGGGGACTGAAGCTTTCTTT. This is translated as CATSRDRGTEAFF.